The 3 T cell receptor beta chains below come from one sample, sequenced in a study of shared clonotypes between healthy human individuals. The repertoire was sequenced with immunoSEQ multiplex PCR; TCRdb's copy has only in-frame clones and lacks some. The profile shows approximately 1,500,000 clones, approximately 98% of them singletons. The sample consisted of naive CD4+ T cells sorted from blood. Subset indicated: CD45RA+ positively selected. The receptors here all came from a man aged 25 to 40 in good health.

The chain joins TRBV5-4 to TRBJ1-2; 7 bases are a match to TRBD1. Germline lookup yields CDR1 SGHNT and CDR2 YYREEE (reference sequence). This CDR3 has 13 amino acids. Unmatched junction bases numbered 5, after V lost 2 bases and J lost 7 bases. CDR3 coding DNA: TGTGCCAGCAGCTTTGAGGGGACAGCTGGCTACACCTTC. Translation: CASSFEGTAGYTF.

The J gene is TRBJ2-2, the V gene TRBV7-2; TRBD1 is a possible D gene (6 bases). The CDR3 length is 16 residues. Germline assignment: CDR1 SGHTA and CDR2 FQGNSA. V lost 4 bases and J 3 bases, leaving 15 bases between the germline ends. The CDR3 DNA reads TGTGCCAGCAGCTCTTTAGGGGGACACTACACCGGGGAGCTGTTTTTT. This gives the protein CASSSLGGHYTGELFF.

This chain joins TRBV9 and TRBJ2-3; no firm D call. The ends were cut back, 0 bases at V and 1 base at J, with 15 bases in the middle. The germline V gene has CDR1 SGDLS and CDR2 YYNGEE. The CDR3 is 17 residues long. This chain's CDR3 is CASSVVSRASRTDTQYF. As DNA, the CDR3 is TGTGCCAGCAGCGTAGTAAGCCGGGCGAGCCGCACAGATACGCAGTATTTT.